The 26 T cell receptor beta chains below all came from one sample that was sequenced in a study of blood T cell repertoires in COVID-19. The table came from immunoSEQ multiplex PCR; TCRdb's copy has only in-frame clones and leaves some out. The sample records fewer than 200,000 clones, roughly nine tenths being singletons. The sequenced sample was peripheral blood. The receptors were sampled from a young man who had recovered from COVID-19.

J is TRBJ2-1 and V is TRBV5-1, with D possibly matching TRBD1 (6 bases). The CDR3 is made up of 17 amino acids. Trimming left V 4 bases short and J 2 bases short, with 19 bases between. Germline V gene lookup returns CDR1 SGHRS and CDR2 YFSETQ. CDR3 bases: TGCGCCAGCAGCCATCCGCCGGACAGTAGTGCCTACAATGAGCAGTTCTTC. Residues: CASSHPPDSSAYNEQFF. The variable domain in full, completed from reference TRBV5-1 and TRBJ2-1, reads KAGVTQTPRYLIKTRGQQVTLSCSPISGHRSVSWYQQTPGQGLQFLFEYFSETQRNKGNFPGRFSGRQFSNSRSEMNVSTLELGDSALYLCASSHPPDSSAYNEQFFGPGTRLTVL.

CDR3 loop: CASSRTGTTNTEAFF. DNA of the CDR3: TGCGCCAGCAGCCGAACCGGGACAACGAACACTGAAGCTTTCTTT. V usage is TRBV5-1 and J usage is TRBJ1-1; the D gene is possibly TRBD1 (6 bases). V gave up 4 bases and J gave up 1 base, with 14 bases separating them. From germline, CDR1 is SGHRS and CDR2 YFSETQ. This CDR3 contains 15 residues.

This chain uses TRBV19 with TRBJ2-2; TRBD2 matches at 7 bases. Germline CDR1 reads LNHDA; CDR2 reads SQIVND (reference sequence). This CDR3 has 20 residues. V gave up 5 bases and J gave up 3 bases; unmatched junction bases: 21. In DNA, the CDR3 is TGTGCCAGTAGTCCAGGGAGGGAGGACGGATGGCTACCCGACACCGGGGAGCTGTTTTTT. Amino acid sequence: CASSPGREDGWLPDTGELFF.

The chain is built from TRBV29-1 and TRBJ2-7; 8 bases agree with TRBD2. The J segment lost 5 bases and the V segment lost 4 bases, leaving 7 bases of the junction unmatched. The CDR3 is made up of 13 amino acids. CDR1 is SQVTM, CDR2 ANQGSEA, per germline. The CDR3 DNA reads as TGCAGCGTTGTCTGGCGGGAGGCTAACGAGCAGTACTTC. Residues: CSVVWREANEQYF.

This clone was observed once. This chain links TRBV18 with TRBJ2-7; TRBD2 matches at 7 bases. This CDR3 contains 17 residues. Germline V lookup: CDR1 KGHSH, CDR2 LQKENI. After removal of 3 bases from V and 0 bases from J, the junction contained 11 bases not matched to a gene. CDR3 protein: CASSPVLAAVVSYEQYF. CDR3 DNA: TGTGCCAGCTCACCGGTCCTAGCGGCCGTCGTCTCCTACGAGCAGTACTTC.

This chain joins TRBV29-1 and TRBJ2-7, with TRBD2 identical over 8 bases. The ends lost 2 bases at V and 3 bases at J; junction bases unmatched: 9. Germline V gene data show CDR1 as SQVTM and CDR2 as ANQGSEA. The CDR3 length is 15 residues. In DNA, the CDR3 is TGCAGCGTTGAATTGTTGGGCCTAGCGGGCTACGAGCAGTACTTC. This sequence encodes CSVELLGLAGYEQYF.

CDR3 residues: CASSAGLADPPGETQYF. In nucleotides, the CDR3 is TGTGCCAGCAGCGCGGGACTAGCGGACCCGCCAGGGGAGACCCAGTACTTC. The chain has TRBV5-6 and TRBJ2-5, with TRBD2 matching 11 bases. This CDR3 has 17 amino acids. V lost 4 bases and J lost 5; bases outside the gene matches: 13. Germline V gene data show CDR1 as SGHDT and CDR2 as YYEEEE. The whole variable domain, filled in from reference TRBV5-6 and TRBJ2-5, reads DAGVTQSPTHLIKTRGQQVTLRCSPKSGHDTVSWYQQALGQGPQFIFQYYEEEERQRGNFPDRFSGHQFPNYSSELNVNALLLGDSALYLCASSAGLADPPGETQYFGPGTRLLVL.

This clone was detected only once. This chain connects TRBV6-5 to TRBJ2-1; 11 bases match TRBD2. The CDR3 consists of 15 residues. The V gene end was trimmed by 5 bases and the J gene end by 7 bases; junction bases not matched to a gene: 7. The germline CDR1 and CDR2 sequences are MNHEY and SVGAGI. CDR3 amino acids: CASSNSGRAANEQFF. The DNA of the CDR3 is TGTGCCAGCAGTAATAGCGGGAGGGCCGCTAATGAGCAGTTCTTC.

The chain recombines TRBV12-3 or TRBV12-4 with TRBJ1-1, with D tentatively TRBD1 (5 bases). The germline V and J ends were trimmed by 3 bases and 5 bases, with 10 bases remaining between them. This CDR3 has 13 amino acids. The CDR3 here is CASSFQGGTEAFF. In DNA form, the CDR3 reads TGTGCCAGCAGTTTTCAGGGAGGGACTGAAGCTTTCTTT.

This chain joins TRBV7-6 and TRBJ2-1; TRBD2 aligns across 9 bases. Germline V gene sequence: CDR1 SGHVS, CDR2 FNYEAQ. There are 14 residues in the CDR3. Unmatched junction bases numbered 5, after V lost 6 bases and J lost 5 bases. The CDR3 is CASSPLAGNNEQFF. Written as DNA, the CDR3 is TGTGCCAGCAGTCCTCTAGCGGGAAACAATGAGCAGTTCTTC. Drawing the rest from reference TRBV7-6 and TRBJ2-1, the complete variable domain is GAGVSQSPRYKVTKRGQDVALRCDPISGHVSLYWYRQALGQGPEFLTYFNYEAQQDKSGLPNDRFSAERPEGSISTLTIQRTEQRDSAMYRCASSPLAGNNEQFFGPGTRLTVL.

This rearrangement joins TRBV27 to TRBJ1-1, with TRBD1 matching over 12 bases. Germline V gene data show CDR1 as MNHEY and CDR2 as SMNVEV (reference sequence). There are 16 residues in the CDR3. Trimming removed 5 bases from V and 3 bases from J; junction bases left unmatched: 7. The CDR3 coding sequence is TGTGCCAGCAGTCTCTCGGGACAGGGGGCTGACACTGAAGCTTTCTTT. Translating it yields CASSLSGQGADTEAFF.

This rearrangement joins TRBV7-9 to TRBJ2-7; a possible D gene is TRBD1 (6 bases). Per germline, CDR1 SEHNR and CDR2 FQNEAQ (reference sequence). The CDR3 consists of 14 residues. Deletions cut 10 bases from V and 4 bases from J, with 20 bases between. The CDR3 DNA sequence: TGTGCCACCTCAGCCAGGGGACCACTATACGAGCAGTACTTC. This encodes CATSARGPLYEQYF.

This clone was counted between two and nine times. This chain links TRBV7-9 with TRBJ1-2; 7 bases align to TRBD1. The V and J ends lost 2 bases and 8 bases, in that order; junction bases with no gene match: 5. Germline V gene data show CDR1 as SEHNR and CDR2 as FQNEAQ (reference sequence). This CDR3 spans 13 amino acids. The CDR3 DNA follows: TGTGCCAGCAGCTTAAGGGGGCGAGAAGGCTACACCTTC. Translating gives CASSLRGREGYTF. The variable domain in full, with the rest retrieved from reference TRBV7-9 and TRBJ1-2, is DTGVSQNPRHKITKRGQNVTFRCDPISEHNRLYWYRQTLGQGPEFLTYFQNEAQLEKSRLLSDRFSAERPKGSFSTLEIQRTEQGDSAMYLCASSLRGREGYTFGSGTRLTVV.

The genes are TRBV2 and TRBJ1-6, with D unresolved. Germline CDR1 is SNHLY and CDR2 is FYNNEI. The CDR3 totals 15 residues. Trimming stripped 2 bases from V and 11 bases from J, with 16 bases between. The CDR3: CASSEWYSEGTPLHF. The DNA of the CDR3 is TGTGCCAGCAGTGAATGGTACAGTGAGGGTACACCCCTCCACTTT.

The genes are TRBV7-8 and TRBJ2-7; 7 bases agree with TRBD1. From germline, CDR1 is SGHVS and CDR2 FQNEAQ. CDR3 size: 14 residues. The V and J ends lost 0 bases and 3 bases, in that order; junction bases with no gene match: 2. CDR3 nucleotide sequence: TGTGCCAGCAGCTTAGCAGGGACAGTCTACGAGCAGTACTTC. Translation: CASSLAGTVYEQYF.

The chain couples TRBV6-2 or TRBV6-3 to TRBJ2-7, with 12 positions matching TRBD2. Looked up from germline, CDR1 is MNHEY and CDR2 is SVGEGT. V shed 2 bases and J 2 bases; nucleotides not matched to a gene: 7. CDR3 length equals 17 residues. CDR3 protein: CASSYPRTSGTTYEQYF. The CDR3 coding sequence is TGTGCCAGCAGTTACCCTAGGACTAGCGGGACGACCTACGAGCAGTACTTC.

The chain carries TRBV5-1 and TRBJ1-6; tentatively, D is TRBD1 (5 bases). There are 14 residues in the CDR3. Germline V gives CDR1 SGHRS, CDR2 YFSETQ. The ends were cut back, 0 bases at V and 6 bases at J, with 7 bases in the middle. The CDR3 protein is CASSLGTSNSPLHF. CDR3 sequence (DNA): TGCGCCAGCAGCTTGGGGACATCTAATTCACCCCTCCACTTT.

V usage is TRBV5-6 and J usage is TRBJ1-2; the D is unclear. Germline V gene data show CDR1 as SGHDT and CDR2 as YYEEEE. The length of the CDR3 is 14 residues. V was clipped by 4 bases and J by 4 bases, with 14 bases between them. CDR3 protein: CASSAPWEGYGYTF. CDR3 DNA sequence: TGTGCCAGCAGCGCCCCTTGGGAGGGCTATGGCTACACCTTC.

V usage is TRBV19 and J usage is TRBJ1-2; TRBD1 is a possible D gene (5 bases). V dropped 6 bases and J dropped 2 bases, with 13 bases sitting between them. CDR1 and CDR2 (germline): LNHDA, SQIVND (reference sequence). The CDR3 runs to 14 residues. The CDR3 loop reads CASSTTGYNYGYTF. The CDR3 nucleotides read TGTGCCAGTAGCACCACAGGATACAACTATGGCTACACCTTC.

This chain links TRBV18 with TRBJ2-3; a weak D match, TRBD1 (7 bases). This CDR3 spans 15 amino acids. V was shortened by 3 bases and J by 9 bases, with 19 bases between the two germline ends. The germline V gene encodes CDR1 KGHSH and CDR2 LQKENI. Here the CDR3 DNA reads TGTGCCAGCTCACCGGAAGACAGGGAGGCCTTCACGCAGTATTTT. Amino acids: CASSPEDREAFTQYF.

The chain carries TRBV6-1 and TRBJ1-5; no definite D call. Trimming cost V 2 bases and J 3 bases, with 17 bases left between them. Germline CDR1 is MNHNS and CDR2 is SASEGT. This CDR3 region has 17 residues. The CDR3 region is CASSERVGGTLNQPQHF. The CDR3 nucleotides read TGTGCCAGCAGTGAAAGGGTGGGAGGAACCCTCAATCAGCCCCAGCATTTT.

The chain is built from TRBV15 and TRBJ2-1, with D possibly being TRBD2 (5 bases). The germline V and J ends were trimmed by 5 bases and 8 bases, with 10 bases remaining between them. Germline assignment: CDR1 LNHNV and CDR2 YYDKDF (reference sequence). The CDR3 has 12 residues. The CDR3 region is CATSWVGDEQFF. The DNA for the CDR3 is TGTGCCACCAGCTGGGTGGGAGATGAGCAGTTCTTC.

The chain couples TRBV29-1 to TRBJ2-7; the match to TRBD1 covers 8 bases. The germline V gene encodes CDR1 SQVTM and CDR2 ANQGSEA. The trim removed 0 bases at V and 1 base at J, leaving 5 bases unmatched. The CDR3 sequence is 15 residues long. The CDR3 loop is CSVEDPDRESYEQYF. The CDR3 nucleotides read TGCAGCGTTGAAGATCCGGACAGGGAATCCTACGAGCAGTACTTC.

The chain couples TRBV6-1 to TRBJ2-7; 11 nucleotides align to TRBD2. With V trimmed by 4 bases and J by 3 bases, 8 bases remained unmatched. Per germline, CDR1 MNHNS and CDR2 SASEGT. The CDR3 runs 16 residues. This CDR3 is CASSAGTSGPHYEQYF. CDR3 sequence (DNA): TGTGCCAGCAGTGCCGGGACTAGCGGCCCCCACTACGAGCAGTACTTC.

Only one count was recorded for this clone. The rearrangement joins TRBV19 to TRBJ1-1; D is undetermined. Trimming cost V 2 bases and J 4 bases, with 8 bases left between them. The CDR3 length is 13 residues. Per germline, CDR1 LNHDA and CDR2 SQIVND (reference sequence). CDR3 nucleotide sequence: TGTGCCAGTAGTATAATGTCTTTCACTGAAGCTTTCTTT. Protein sequence: CASSIMSFTEAFF.

V usage is TRBV5-1 and J usage is TRBJ1-5, with TRBD1 matching over 7 bases. Losses at the gene ends were 0 bases for V and 4 bases for J; bases not matched to a gene: 4. The CDR3 length is 15 residues. Germline-derived CDR1 and CDR2 are SGHRS and YFSETQ. This chain's CDR3 is CASSLAGTANQPQHF. DNA of the CDR3: TGCGCCAGCAGCTTGGCAGGGACAGCTAATCAGCCCCAGCATTTT.